Here is one T cell receptor (beta chain) with its context. Its antigen is unidentified. The sample belongs to a study of T cell responses to AZD1222 COVID-19 vaccine. The repertoire was sequenced with immunoSEQ multiplex PCR; TCRdb's copy has only in-frame clones and lacks some. The table records 85,000 to 120,000 clones, 90% of them present only once. Whole-study findings and limits: Elevations in Spike-specific TCR breadth and depth followed administration of two AZD1222 doses.

This sequence was found in an adult in good health. The starting material was peripheral blood, obtained on day 0 of AZD1222 vaccination.

CDR3 in amino acids: CASGWTSNQPQHF. The DNA for the CDR3 is TGTGCCAGCGGGTGGACAAGTAATCAGCCCCAGCATTTT. V usage is TRBV3-1 (or the pseudogene TRBV3-2) and J usage is TRBJ1-5, with D perhaps TRBD1 (5 bases). Deletions cut 8 bases from V and 4 bases from J, with 12 bases between. The CDR3 is made up of 13 amino acids. CDR1 is LGHDT, CDR2 YNNKEL, per germline (reference sequence).